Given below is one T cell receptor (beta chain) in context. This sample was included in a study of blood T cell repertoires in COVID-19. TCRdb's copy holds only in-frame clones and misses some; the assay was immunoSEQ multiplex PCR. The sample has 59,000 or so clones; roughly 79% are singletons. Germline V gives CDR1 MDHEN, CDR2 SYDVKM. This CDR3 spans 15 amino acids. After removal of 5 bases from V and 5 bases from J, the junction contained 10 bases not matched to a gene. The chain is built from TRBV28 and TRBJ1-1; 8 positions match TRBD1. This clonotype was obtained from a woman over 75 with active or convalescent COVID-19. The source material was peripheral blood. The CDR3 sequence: CASSLRVRGLTEAFF. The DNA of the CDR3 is TGTGCCAGCAGTCTCCGAGTCAGGGGGCTTACTGAAGCTTTCTTT. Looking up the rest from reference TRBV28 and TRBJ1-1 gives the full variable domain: DVKVTQSSRYLVKRTGEKVFLECVQDMDHENMFWYRQDPGLGLRLIYFSYDVKMKEKGDIPEGYSVSREKKERFSLILESASTNQTSMYLCASSLRVRGLTEAFFGQGTRLTVV.